This TCR beta chain was identified during a study of shared T cell receptors in the human thymus. Germline CDR1 SGHKS, CDR2 YYEKEE (reference sequence). V dropped 1 base and J dropped 5 bases, with 13 bases sitting between them. The CDR3 loop spans 14 amino acids. Clones were sequenced by immunoSEQ multiplex PCR, and TCRdb holds only the in-frame ones, with some missing. The table lists just under 550,000 clones, 78% of them singletons. The sample holds one count of this clone. These data also featured in a second study, about human thymus T cells.

J is TRBJ2-7 and V is TRBV5-5; D gene uncertain. The source material was thymocytes. The sequence derives from a boy younger than two with a congenital heart defect. DNA for the CDR3: TGTGCCAGCAGCTTGAACGCAGGCCCCCACGAGCAGTACTTC. Translated, it gives CASSLNAGPHEQYF.